The sequence of this T cell receptor (beta chain) was determined in a study of blood T cells in healthy people across ages. Germline V lookup: CDR1 SSHAT, CDR2 FNYEAQ (reference sequence). With 2 bases removed from V and 3 bases from J, the gap between germline ends came to 8 bases. CDR3 length: 14 residues. Sample-barcoded 5' priming and a J-beta primer mix drove a second PCR of about 6 to 12 cycles. From the 5' RACE reads, TCRdb called clonotypes with MiXCR, one entry per CDR3 protein. The sample carries hundreds of thousands of distinct CDR3 sequences, around three fifths recorded once. This clonotype was found once.

This clonotype was obtained from a man in his 60s in good health. The rearrangement joins TRBV7-7 to TRBJ2-1, with D unresolved. Material: blood. CDR3 sequence reads: CASSLNSLYNEQFF. The CDR3 coding sequence is TGTGCCAGCAGCTTAAACAGCCTCTACAATGAGCAGTTCTTC.